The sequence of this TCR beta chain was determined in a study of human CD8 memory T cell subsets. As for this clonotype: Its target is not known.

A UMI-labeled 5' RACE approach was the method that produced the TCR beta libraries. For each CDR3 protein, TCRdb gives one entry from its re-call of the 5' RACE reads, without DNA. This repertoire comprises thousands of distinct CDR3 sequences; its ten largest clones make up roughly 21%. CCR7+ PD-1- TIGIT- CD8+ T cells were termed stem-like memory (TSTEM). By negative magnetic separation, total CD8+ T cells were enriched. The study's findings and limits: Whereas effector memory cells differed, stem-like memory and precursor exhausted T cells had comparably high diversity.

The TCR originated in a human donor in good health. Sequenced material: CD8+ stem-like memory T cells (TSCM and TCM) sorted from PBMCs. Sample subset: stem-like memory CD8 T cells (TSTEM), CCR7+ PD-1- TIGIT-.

CDR3 amino acids: CASSLETSGLQFF. The V gene is TRBV5-4, the J gene TRBJ2-1; the D gene TCRdb calls, TRBD2, cannot be checked with no DNA. The CDR3 has 13 residues. Germline V gene data show CDR1 as SGHNT and CDR2 as YYREEE (reference sequence).